The entry below describes one T cell receptor beta chain. Germline-derived CDR1 and CDR2 are SGHNT and YYREEE (reference sequence). Trimming shortened V by 4 bases and J by 3 bases, and 13 bases separated the two germline ends. The CDR3 totals 14 residues. This sample was taken from a study of blood T cell repertoires in COVID-19. Study-level information: Samples representing acute and convalescent COVID-19 were sourced from the United States, Italy and Spain. Sample material is recorded as cDNA or gDNA derived from T cells, B-cell-depleted T cells, or PBMCs.

Per the original data handling: Reference gene primers were amplified, and this amplification served to estimate nucleated cell counts. Libraries were prepared by immunoSEQ multiplex PCR; TCRdb keeps only in-frame clonotypes and omits some of them. That table gives V, J and clone size, and the DNA gave D and trimming. The repertoire holds 80,000 to 100,000 clones, 85% to 90% seen once, with approximately 1.6% in the top ten. The gene calls are TRBV5-4 and TRBJ1-1; D is ambiguous. Sequencing was done on a sample of peripheral blood. This sequence originates from a human donor with active COVID-19. The donor label of this sample is uncertain. In DNA form, the CDR3 reads TGTGCCAGCAGCCCCCTTCGAGCGGACACTGAAGCTTTCTTT. Protein: CASSPLRADTEAFF.